The 15 T cell receptor beta chains in this list originate from one sample, sequenced in a study of cytomegalovirus exposure and HLA in healthy donors. 60 Vbeta and 13 Jbeta primers were used in PCR. Here immunoSEQ multiplex PCR was the method, and the copy in TCRdb shows in-frame clones only, minus some. The data hold about 81,000 clones, with 77% observed a single time. The material sequenced was PBMCs. These receptor sequences come from a man between 50 and 59 years old in good health and CMV-seropositive.

The table lists this clone with a few counts. The gene calls are TRBV19 and TRBJ2-1; 8 positions match TRBD1. Germline V gene lookup returns CDR1 LNHDA and CDR2 SQIVND (reference sequence). Germline trimming cut 4 bases from V and 9 bases from J; bases unmatched to any gene: 5. The CDR3 extends over 13 amino acids. The CDR3 here is CASSSRGLSEQFF. The CDR3 DNA reads as TGTGCCAGTAGTAGCAGGGGGCTGAGTGAGCAGTTCTTC.

This clone was observed a handful of times. The rearrangement links TRBV7-9 to TRBJ2-2; perhaps TRBD1 as D (6 bases). The V end lost 5 bases, the J end lost 4 bases, and 14 bases lay between the germline ends. Germline V lookup: CDR1 SEHNR, CDR2 FQNEAQ (reference sequence). The CDR3 contains 15 residues. In DNA form, the CDR3 reads TGTGCCAGCAGCAATTACAGGGTGGCCACCGGGGAGCTGTTTTTT. It specifies CASSNYRVATGELFF.

The chain has TRBV11-3 and TRBJ2-7, with 8 bases fitting TRBD1. Germline V lookup: CDR1 SGHNT, CDR2 YENEEA. The CDR3 is 16 residues long. The V segment lost 1 base and the J segment 6 bases; nucleotides outside the gene matches: 11. The CDR3 DNA sequence: TGTGCCAGCAGCTTAGGTACAGGGGGACTGCCCTTCGAGCAGTACTTC. This encodes CASSLGTGGLPFEQYF.

The rearrangement links TRBV7-2 to TRBJ1-2; TRBD1 matches 10 bases. The ends lost 6 bases at V and 5 bases at J; junction bases unmatched: 6. CDR3 length equals 14 residues. Germline V gene sequence: CDR1 SGHTA, CDR2 FQGNSA. The CDR3 loop reads CASSSGTGVYGYTF. For the CDR3, the DNA is TGTGCCAGCAGTTCTGGGACAGGGGTGTATGGCTACACCTTC.

This chain connects TRBV7-2 to TRBJ2-5; D is possibly TRBD2 (6 bases). From germline, CDR1 is SGHTA and CDR2 FQGNSA. The V gene lost 0 bases and the J gene lost 5 bases, with 19 bases spanning the gap. The CDR3 runs to 17 residues. The DNA of the CDR3 is TGTGCCAGCAGCTTAGCGGGAGGAGGGAGGTCCACGGAGACCCAGTACTTC. Translated: CASSLAGGGRSTETQYF.

In this sample, this clone turned up once. The chain combines TRBV5-1 with TRBJ2-1; 11 nucleotides align to TRBD2. The trim removed 5 bases at V and 0 bases at J, leaving 1 base unmatched. The CDR3 consists of 15 residues. The V gene's germline CDR1 is SGHRS and CDR2 YFSETQ. The chain's CDR3 is CASRLAGVSYNEQFF. The CDR3 DNA is TGCGCCAGCAGACTAGCGGGAGTCTCCTACAATGAGCAGTTCTTC.

As regards this clone: At one boundary the junction diverges from the germline segment, which might be a read error. The chain recombines TRBV6-6 with TRBJ2-7, with no clear D. CDR1 is MNHNY, CDR2 SVGAGI, per germline (reference sequence). This CDR3 spans 12 amino acids. As DNA, the CDR3 is TGTGCCAGCAGTTACAGTGGCTACGAGCGGTACTTC. Translated: CASSYSGYERYF.

The chain employs TRBV29-1 and TRBJ2-1; 12 bases are a match to TRBD2. The junction had 19 bases not matched to a gene; V was cut back by 6 bases and J by 10 bases. Germline CDR1 is SQVTM and CDR2 is ANQGSEA. The CDR3 length is 17 residues. The CDR3 nucleotides are TGCAGCGTGTCTCGTAGAGCTAGCGGGAGGGATGGGAGAGAGCAGTTCTTC. The encoded protein is CSVSRRASGRDGREQFF.

V and J are TRBV4-1 and TRBJ2-5; perhaps TRBD2 as D (6 bases). The V gene's germline CDR1 is MGHRA and CDR2 YSYEKL. The CDR3 contains 14 residues. Between the trimmed V and J ends, which lost 4 bases and 5 bases, there was a span of 14 bases. CDR3 loop: CASSPAGGSETQYF. In DNA form, the CDR3 reads TGCGCCAGCAGCCCTGCTGGGGGGTCGGAGACCCAGTACTTC.

The J gene is TRBJ2-5, the V gene TRBV7-3, with 10 positions matching TRBD2. CDR3 length: 16 amino acids. The V segment lost 3 bases and the J segment 3 bases; nucleotides outside the gene matches: 7. Per the germline V gene, CDR1 is SGHTA and CDR2 is FQGTGA. The CDR3: CASSFGLAGEKETQYF. The CDR3 DNA is TGTGCCAGCAGCTTCGGTCTAGCGGGAGAAAAAGAGACCCAGTACTTC.

The chain joins TRBV19 to TRBJ1-2; tentatively, D is TRBD1 (6 bases). CDR3 size: 17 residues. From germline, CDR1 is LNHDA and CDR2 SQIVND (reference sequence). V shed 11 bases and J shed 5 bases, with 30 bases lying between them. CDR3 DNA sequence: TGTGCCGCCAGTAGTATAGTAGGTGCGCAGGGGAAATATGGCTACACCTTC. Residues: CAASSIVGAQGKYGYTF.

The chain joins TRBV11-3 to TRBJ2-5; D is possibly TRBD1 (5 bases). The J call could be wrong; TRBJ2-7 is a better fit for the DNA end. Germline V CDR1 and CDR2: SGHNT, YENEEA. CDR3 length: 16 amino acids. CDR3 residues: CASSLAFPPREYEQYF. DNA for the CDR3: TGTGCCAGCAGCTTAGCATTTCCCCCCAGGGAATACGAGCAGTACTTC.

The genes are TRBV18 and TRBJ1-2; 7 nucleotides match TRBD1. CDR3 length equals 15 residues. V trimming: 5 bases; J trimming: 4 bases; junction bases outside the gene matches: 10. The germline CDR1 and CDR2 sequences are KGHSH and LQKENI. The DNA of the CDR3 is TGTGCCAGCTCAACACTCGACAGGGTTAGCTATGGCTACACCTTC. It yields the protein CASSTLDRVSYGYTF. Full variable domain (rest looked up from reference TRBV18 and TRBJ1-2): NAGVMQNPRHLVRRRGQEARLRCSPMKGHSHVYWYRQLPEEGLKFMVYLQKENIIDESGMPKERFSAEFPKEGPSILRIQQVVRGDSAAYFCASSTLDRVSYGYTFGSGTRLTVV.

V and J are TRBV27 and TRBJ1-2; a possible D gene is TRBD1 (6 bases). The V gene's germline CDR1 is MNHEY and CDR2 SMNVEV (reference sequence). The CDR3 has 14 amino acids. V lost 2 bases and J 0 bases, leaving 7 bases between the germline ends. The CDR3 DNA follows: TGTGCCAGCAGTTTACGACAGGCTAACTATGGCTACACCTTC. Its translation is CASSLRQANYGYTF.

The V gene is TRBV5-1, the J gene TRBJ2-5; the D is unclear. Trimming shortened V by 4 bases and J by 2 bases, and 9 bases separated the two germline ends. The CDR3 totals 13 residues. Germline V gives CDR1 SGHRS, CDR2 YFSETQ. CDR3 DNA: TGCGCCAGCAGCGTGACTCCTCAAGAGACCCAGTACTTC. Its translation is CASSVTPQETQYF.